This T cell receptor beta chain originates from a study of blood T cells in healthy people across ages. Each sample had at least 6 million PBMCs isolated. The second PCR ran about 7 to 12 cycles with a sample-barcoded 5' primer and J-beta primers. TCRdb processed the 5' RACE reads anew with MiXCR; each CDR3 protein has one entry. The top ten hold around 18% of the sample, which has hundreds of thousands of distinct CDR3 sequences, 40% to 50% seen once. Turning to this clonotype: What it binds is unknown.

General study findings and limits: Versus aged donors, long-lived donors had higher diversity and more naive CD4+ cells.

CDR3 size: 15 residues. CDR1 and CDR2 from the germline V gene are DFQATT and SNEGSKA (reference sequence). Trimming removed 6 bases from V and 5 bases from J, with 17 bases in between. V and J are TRBV20-1 and TRBJ1-6, with D perhaps TRBD1 (6 bases). Sequenced input: blood. The receptor's source is a man aged 60-69 years in good health. The CDR3 region is CSARGHASDNSPLHF. CDR3 nucleotide sequence: TGCAGTGCGCGGGGACACGCGAGCGATAATTCACCCCTCCACTTT.